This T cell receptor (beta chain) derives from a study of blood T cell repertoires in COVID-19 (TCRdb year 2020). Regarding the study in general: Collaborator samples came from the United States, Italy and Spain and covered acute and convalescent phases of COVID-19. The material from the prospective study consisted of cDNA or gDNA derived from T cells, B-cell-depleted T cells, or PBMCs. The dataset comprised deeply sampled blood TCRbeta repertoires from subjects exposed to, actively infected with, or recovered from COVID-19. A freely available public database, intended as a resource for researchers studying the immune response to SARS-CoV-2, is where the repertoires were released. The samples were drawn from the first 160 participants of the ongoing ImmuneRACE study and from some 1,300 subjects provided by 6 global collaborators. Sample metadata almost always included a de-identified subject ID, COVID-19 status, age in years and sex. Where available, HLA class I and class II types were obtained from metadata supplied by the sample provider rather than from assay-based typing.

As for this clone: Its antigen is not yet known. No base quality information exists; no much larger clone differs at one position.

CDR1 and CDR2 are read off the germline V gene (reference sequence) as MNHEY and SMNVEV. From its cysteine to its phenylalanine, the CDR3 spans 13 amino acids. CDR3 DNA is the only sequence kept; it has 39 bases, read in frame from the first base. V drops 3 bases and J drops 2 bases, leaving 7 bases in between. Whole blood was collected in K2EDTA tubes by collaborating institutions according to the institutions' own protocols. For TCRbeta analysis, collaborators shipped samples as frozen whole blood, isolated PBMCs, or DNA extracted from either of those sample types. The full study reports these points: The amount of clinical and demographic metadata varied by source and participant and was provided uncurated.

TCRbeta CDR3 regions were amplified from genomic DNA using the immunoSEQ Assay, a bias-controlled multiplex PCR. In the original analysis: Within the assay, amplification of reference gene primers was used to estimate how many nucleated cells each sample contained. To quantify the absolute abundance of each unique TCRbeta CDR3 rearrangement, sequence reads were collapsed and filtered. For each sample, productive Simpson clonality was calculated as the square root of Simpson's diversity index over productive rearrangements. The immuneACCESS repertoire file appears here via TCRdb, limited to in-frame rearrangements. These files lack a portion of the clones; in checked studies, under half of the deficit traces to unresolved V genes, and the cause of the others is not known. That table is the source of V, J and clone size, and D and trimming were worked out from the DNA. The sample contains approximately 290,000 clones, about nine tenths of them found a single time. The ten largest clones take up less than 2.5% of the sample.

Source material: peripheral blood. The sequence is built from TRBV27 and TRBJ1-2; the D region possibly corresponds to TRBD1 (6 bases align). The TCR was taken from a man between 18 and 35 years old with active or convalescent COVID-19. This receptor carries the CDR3 CASSFQGNYGYTF. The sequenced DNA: TGTGCCAGCAGTTTCCAGGGGAACTATGGCTACACCTTC.